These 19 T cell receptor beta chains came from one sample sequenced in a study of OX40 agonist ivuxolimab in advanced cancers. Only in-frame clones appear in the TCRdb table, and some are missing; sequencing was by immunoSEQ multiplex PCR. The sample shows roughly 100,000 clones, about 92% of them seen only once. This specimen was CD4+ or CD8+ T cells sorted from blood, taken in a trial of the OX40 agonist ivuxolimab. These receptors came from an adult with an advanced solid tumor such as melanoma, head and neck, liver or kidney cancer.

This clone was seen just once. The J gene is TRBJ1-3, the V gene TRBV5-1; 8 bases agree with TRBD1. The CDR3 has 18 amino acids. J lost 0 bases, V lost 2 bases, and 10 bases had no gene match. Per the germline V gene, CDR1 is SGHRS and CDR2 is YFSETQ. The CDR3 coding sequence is TGCGCCAGCAGCTTCTACCCGGGACAGGCACACTCTGGAAACACCATATATTTT. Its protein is CASSFYPGQAHSGNTIYF. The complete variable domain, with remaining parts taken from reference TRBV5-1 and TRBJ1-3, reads KAGVTQTPRYLIKTRGQQVTLSCSPISGHRSVSWYQQTPGQGLQFLFEYFSETQRNKGNFPGRFSGRQFSNSRSEMNVSTLELGDSALYLCASSFYPGQAHSGNTIYFGEGSWLTVV.

The chain's CDR3 is CASGGGQMNYGYTF. The CDR3 nucleotides read TGTGCTAGTGGGGGCGGACAGATGAACTATGGCTACACCTTC. J is TRBJ1-2 and V is TRBV12-5; perhaps TRBD1 as D (6 bases). The CDR3 loop spans 14 amino acids. The V and J ends lost 6 bases and 2 bases respectively, with 13 bases between them. Germline V CDR1 and CDR2: LGHNT, FRNRAP. The entire variable domain, with the rest obtained from reference TRBV12-5 and TRBJ1-2, is as follows: DARVTQTPRHKVTEMGQEVTMRCQPILGHNTVFWYRQTMMQGLELLAYFRNRAPLDDSGMPKDRFSAEMPDATLATLKIQPSEPRDSAVYFCASGGGQMNYGYTFGSGTRLTVV.

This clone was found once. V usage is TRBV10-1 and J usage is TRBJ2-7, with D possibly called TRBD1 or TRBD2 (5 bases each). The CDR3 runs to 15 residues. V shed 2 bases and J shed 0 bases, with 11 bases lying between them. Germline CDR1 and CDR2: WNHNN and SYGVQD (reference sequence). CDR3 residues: CASSEGTVSSYEQYF. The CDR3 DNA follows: TGCGCCAGCAGTGAGGGGACGGTTAGCTCCTACGAGCAGTACTTC.

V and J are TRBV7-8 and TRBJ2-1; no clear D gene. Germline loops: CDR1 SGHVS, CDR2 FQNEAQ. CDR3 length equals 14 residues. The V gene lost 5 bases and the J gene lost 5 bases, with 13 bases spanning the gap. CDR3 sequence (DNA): TGTGCCAGCAGCCAAAGTGGACCCCACAATGAGCAGTTCTTC. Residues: CASSQSGPHNEQFF. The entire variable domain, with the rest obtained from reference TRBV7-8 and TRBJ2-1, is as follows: GAGVSQSPRYKVAKRGQDVALRCDPISGHVSLFWYQQALGQGPEFLTYFQNEAQLDKSGLPSDRFFAERPEGSVSTLKIQRTQQEDSAVYLCASSQSGPHNEQFFGPGTRLTVL.

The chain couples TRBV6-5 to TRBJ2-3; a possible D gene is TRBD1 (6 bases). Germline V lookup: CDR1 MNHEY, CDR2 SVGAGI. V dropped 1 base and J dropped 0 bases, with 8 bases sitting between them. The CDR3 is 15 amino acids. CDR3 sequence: CASSYLGHSTDTQYF. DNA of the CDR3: TGTGCCAGCAGTTACTTGGGACACAGCACAGATACGCAGTATTTT.

The CDR3 here is CSVNGGAASHQETQYF. CDR3 coding DNA: TGCAGCGTTAACGGGGGGGCCGCTTCCCACCAAGAGACCCAGTACTTC. The V call is TRBV29-1, the J call TRBJ2-5, with 8 bases matching TRBD2. J was trimmed by 0 bases and V by 5 bases; bases with no gene match: 11. The CDR3 loop spans 16 amino acids. Germline lookup yields CDR1 SQVTM and CDR2 ANQGSEA.

CDR3 in amino acids: CSVDYTGGGGYEQYF. CDR3 sequence (DNA): TGCAGCGTTGACTATACGGGGGGAGGGGGCTACGAGCAGTACTTC. The chain is built from TRBV29-1 and TRBJ2-7, with a possible D match to TRBD2 (7 bases). V lost 3 bases and J lost 3, with 18 bases in between. Germline V gene lookup returns CDR1 SQVTM and CDR2 ANQGSEA. The CDR3 covers 15 residues.

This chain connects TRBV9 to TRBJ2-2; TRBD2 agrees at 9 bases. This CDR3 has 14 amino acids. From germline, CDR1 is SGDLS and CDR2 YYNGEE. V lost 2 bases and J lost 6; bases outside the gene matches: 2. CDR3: CASSVRLAAGELFF. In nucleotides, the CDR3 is TGTGCCAGCAGCGTTCGACTAGCGGCCGGGGAGCTGTTTTTT.

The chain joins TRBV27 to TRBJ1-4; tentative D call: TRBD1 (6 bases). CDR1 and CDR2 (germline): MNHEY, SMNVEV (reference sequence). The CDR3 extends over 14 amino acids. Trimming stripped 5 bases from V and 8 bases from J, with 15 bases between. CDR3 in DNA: TGTGCCAGCAGTGTGACAGGCCGTTGGGAAAAACTGTTTTTT. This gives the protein CASSVTGRWEKLFF. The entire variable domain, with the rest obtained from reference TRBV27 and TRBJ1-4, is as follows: EAQVTQNPRYLITVTGKKLTVTCSQNMNHEYMSWYRQDPGLGLRQIYYSMNVEVTDKGDVPEGYKVSRKEKRNFPLILESPSPNQTSLYFCASSVTGRWEKLFFGSGTQLSVL.

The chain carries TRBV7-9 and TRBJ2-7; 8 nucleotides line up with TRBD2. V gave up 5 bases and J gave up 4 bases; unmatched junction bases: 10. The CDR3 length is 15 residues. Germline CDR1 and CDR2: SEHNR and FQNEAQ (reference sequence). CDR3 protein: CASSATGTSPYEQYF. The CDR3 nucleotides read TGTGCCAGCAGCGCAACCGGGACTAGTCCGTACGAGCAGTACTTC.

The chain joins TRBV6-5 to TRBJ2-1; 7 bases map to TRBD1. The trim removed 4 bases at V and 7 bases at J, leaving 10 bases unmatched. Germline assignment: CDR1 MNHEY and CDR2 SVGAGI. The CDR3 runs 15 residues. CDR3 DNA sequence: TGTGCCAGCAGTTCCTCGAGACAGGGTAGGAATGAGCAGTTCTTC. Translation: CASSSSRQGRNEQFF.

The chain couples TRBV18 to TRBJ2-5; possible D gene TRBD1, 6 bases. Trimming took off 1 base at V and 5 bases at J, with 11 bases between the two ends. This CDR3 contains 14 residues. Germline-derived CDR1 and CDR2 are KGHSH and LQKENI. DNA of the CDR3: TGTGCCAGCTCACCACAGGCAGGGGAGGAGACCCAGTACTTC. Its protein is CASSPQAGEETQYF. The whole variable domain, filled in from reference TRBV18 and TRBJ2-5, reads NAGVMQNPRHLVRRRGQEARLRCSPMKGHSHVYWYRQLPEEGLKFMVYLQKENIIDESGMPKERFSAEFPKEGPSILRIQQVVRGDSAAYFCASSPQAGEETQYFGPGTRLLVL.

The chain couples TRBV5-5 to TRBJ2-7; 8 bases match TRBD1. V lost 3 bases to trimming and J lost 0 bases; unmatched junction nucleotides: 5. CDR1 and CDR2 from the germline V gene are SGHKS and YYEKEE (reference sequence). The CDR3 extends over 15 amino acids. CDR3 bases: TGTGCCAGCAGCTCGACAGGGGACCTCTCCTACGAGCAGTACTTC. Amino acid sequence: CASSSTGDLSYEQYF.

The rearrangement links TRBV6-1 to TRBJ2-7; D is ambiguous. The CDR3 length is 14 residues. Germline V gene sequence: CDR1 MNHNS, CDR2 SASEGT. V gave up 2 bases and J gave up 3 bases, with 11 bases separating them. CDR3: CASSEPRSLYEQYF. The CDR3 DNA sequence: TGTGCCAGCAGTGAACCCAGGTCCCTCTACGAGCAGTACTTC.

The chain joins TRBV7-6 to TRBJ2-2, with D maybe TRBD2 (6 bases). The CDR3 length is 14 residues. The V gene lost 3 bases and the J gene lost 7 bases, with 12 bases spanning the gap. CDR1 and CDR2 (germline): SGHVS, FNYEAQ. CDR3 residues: CASSFSHGGGELFF. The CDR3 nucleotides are TGTGCCAGCAGCTTTTCCCACGGGGGCGGGGAGCTGTTTTTT.

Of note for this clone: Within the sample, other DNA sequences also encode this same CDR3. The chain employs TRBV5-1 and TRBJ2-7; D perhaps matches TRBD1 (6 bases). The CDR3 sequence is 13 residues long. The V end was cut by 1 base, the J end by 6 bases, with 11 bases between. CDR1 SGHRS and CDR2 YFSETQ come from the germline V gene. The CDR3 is CASSLTGLREQYF. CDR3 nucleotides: TGCGCCAGCAGCTTGACAGGGCTTCGCGAGCAGTACTTC.

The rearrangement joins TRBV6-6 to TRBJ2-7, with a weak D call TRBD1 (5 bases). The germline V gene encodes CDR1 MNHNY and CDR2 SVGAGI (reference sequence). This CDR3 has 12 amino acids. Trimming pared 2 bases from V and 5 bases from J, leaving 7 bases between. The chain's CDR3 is CASSYGADEQYF. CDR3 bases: TGTGCCAGCAGTTACGGGGCGGACGAGCAGTACTTC.

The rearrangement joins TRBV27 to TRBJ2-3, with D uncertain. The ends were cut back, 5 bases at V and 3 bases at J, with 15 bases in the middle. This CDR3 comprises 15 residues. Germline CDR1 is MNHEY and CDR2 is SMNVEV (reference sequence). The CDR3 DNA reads TGTGCCAGCAGTCACTACGACACAGTAACAGATACGCAGTATTTT. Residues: CASSHYDTVTDTQYF.

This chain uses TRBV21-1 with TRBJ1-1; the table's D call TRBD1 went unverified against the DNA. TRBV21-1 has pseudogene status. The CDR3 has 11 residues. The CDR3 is CASLRQGEAFF. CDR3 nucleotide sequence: TGTGCCAGCCTTCGACAGGGAGAAGCTTTCTTT.